This T cell receptor beta chain comes out of a study of cytomegalovirus exposure and HLA in healthy donors. About this clone: Its antigen is currently unknown.

Germline-derived CDR1 and CDR2 are SGHRS and YFSETQ. The CDR3 is 16 amino acids. V shed 0 bases, J shed 7 bases, and the junction held 7 bases outside the gene matches. The PCR was carried out with 60 Vbeta primers and 13 Jbeta primers. Assay: immunoSEQ multiplex PCR; the TCRdb copy retains only in-frame clones and omits some. The sample has some 150,000 clones, just under 65% seen once. Study-level results: The study recorded around 160 TCR beta chains that were cytomegalovirus-associated. In vitro, a few CMV-associated chains proved specific for CMV antigens. TCR beta V- and J-gene trimming, according to a later analysis, was linked to a missense DCLRE1C variant. Of the V segments, some could not be distinguished, including TRBV6-2 and TRBV6-3, and were excluded.

The source material was PBMCs. The chain links TRBV5-1 to TRBJ2-1; TRBD2 agrees at 10 bases. The TCR originated in a woman aged 55-69 years in good health and CMV-seropositive. This CDR3 is CASSLAPSGSGNEQFF. The CDR3 DNA sequence: TGCGCCAGCAGCTTGGCCCCTAGCGGGAGCGGAAATGAGCAGTTCTTC.